The 9 T cell receptor beta chains below all came from one sample that was sequenced in a study of cytomegalovirus exposure and HLA in healthy donors. The primer mix had 60 Vbeta and 13 Jbeta primers. Method: immunoSEQ multiplex PCR; TCRdb's copy keeps in-frame clones and lacks some. Among 120,000 to 150,000 clones listed, about a tenth were seen once. The specimen was PBMCs. These receptors all stem from a male donor in good health and CMV-seronegative.

This sequence joins TRBV6-1 and TRBJ1-4; 9 bases align to TRBD1. The CDR3 consists of 14 residues. The ends lost 7 bases at V and 6 bases at J; junction bases unmatched: 6. CDR1 is MNHNS, CDR2 SASEGT, per germline. The CDR3 loop is CASMPGTGYEKLFF. The CDR3 DNA follows: TGTGCCAGCATGCCCGGGACAGGGTATGAAAAACTGTTTTTT.

The chain uses TRBV5-1 and TRBJ2-3, with TRBD2 matching 10 bases. The CDR3 totals 15 residues. V lost 4 bases to trimming and J lost 6 bases; unmatched junction nucleotides: 8. Germline V CDR1 and CDR2: SGHRS, YFSETQ. The CDR3 bases are TGCGCCAGCAGCCCGGAGGCTAGCGGGAGCGATACGCAGTATTTT. Its protein product is CASSPEASGSDTQYF.

This clone came up a few times. This CDR3 is CASSQDGRGLGNTIYF. Written as DNA, the CDR3 is TGCGCCAGCAGCCAAGATGGAAGGGGGCTTGGAAACACCATATATTTT. V and J are TRBV4-3 and TRBJ1-3; 7 bases are a match to TRBD1. Looked up from germline, CDR1 is LGHNA and CDR2 is YSLEER. V was clipped by 0 bases and J by 3 bases; unmatched bases: 5. This CDR3 is 16 amino acids long.

This clone was seen more than once but under ten times. The CDR3 DNA reads as TGTGCCAGCAGGGGGCCCCAGTACACTGAAGCTTTCTTT. Amino acids: CASRGPQYTEAFF. This chain links TRBV2 with TRBJ1-1; TRBD1 is a possible D gene (5 bases). Per the germline V gene, CDR1 is SNHLY and CDR2 is FYNNEI. This CDR3 spans 13 amino acids. V lost 6 bases, J lost 3 bases, and 11 bases lay in between. The full variable domain, in which reference TRBV2 and TRBJ1-1 provide the parts outside the CDR3, is EPEVTQTPSHQVTQMGQEVILRCVPISNHLYFYWYRQILGQKVEFLVSFYNNEISEKSEIFDDQFSVERPDGSNFTLKIRSTKLEDSAMYFCASRGPQYTEAFFGQGTRLTVV.

Regarding this clone: Other DNA sequences in this specimen translate into the identical CDR3. V is TRBV4-1 and J is TRBJ1-3; weak D call: TRBD1 (6 bases). Germline V gene sequence: CDR1 MGHRA, CDR2 YSYEKL. Trimming took off 1 base at V and 4 bases at J, with 14 bases between the two ends. The CDR3 totals 16 residues. The CDR3 coding sequence is TGCGCCAGCAGCCAAGGCGGGCAGGGGAAAGGAAACACCATATATTTT. Its translation is CASSQGGQGKGNTIYF.

The chain links TRBV15 to TRBJ1-4; D is ambiguous. The germline V gene encodes CDR1 LNHNV and CDR2 YYDKDF (reference sequence). This CDR3 has 13 amino acids. Trimming stripped 3 bases from V and 9 bases from J, with 11 bases between. CDR3 DNA: TGTGCCACCAGCAGGGGCGGGGTTAAAAAACTGTTTTTT. Amino acid sequence: CATSRGGVKKLFF.

This clone was picked up a small number of times. This rearrangement joins TRBV7-3 to TRBJ2-1, with 8 bases matching TRBD1. The CDR3 consists of 16 residues. In germline, CDR1 is SGHTA, CDR2 FQGTGA. The V and J ends lost 5 bases and 7 bases, in that order; junction bases with no gene match: 13. The CDR3 DNA reads as TGTGCCAGCAGCGCCATGCAGGGGGCAGGTCGGAATGAGCAGTTCTTC. This translates into CASSAMQGAGRNEQFF.

This clone has just a few counts. V is TRBV21-1 and J is TRBJ2-7; TRBD2 is the table's D call, not checked against the DNA. TRBV21-1 represents a pseudogene. The CDR3 is 12 residues long. The CDR3 is CATKTLFYEQYF. The CDR3 DNA is TGTGCCACCAAAACTCTTTTCTACGAGCAGTACTTC.

J is TRBJ1-2 and V is TRBV19; D may be TRBD1 (5 bases). V was trimmed by 8 bases and J by 8 bases, leaving 21 bases between them. Germline V lookup: CDR1 LNHDA, CDR2 SQIVND (reference sequence). There are 14 residues in the CDR3. The CDR3 protein is CASYWGPDVRGYTF. The CDR3 nucleotides are TGTGCCAGTTATTGGGGCCCGGACGTTCGGGGCTACACCTTC.